This TCR beta chain was documented in a study of human thymus T cells. Study outcomes and limitations: Biased V and J segment usage appeared in thymus and peripheral blood.

Details on this clone: Its target is not known.

Resections that were taken during corrective heart surgery supplied the thymus tissue. Some clones are missing from TCRdb's copy, which holds only in-frame ones; the method was immunoSEQ multiplex PCR. The data contain tens of thousands of clones, 85% to 95% of them singletons. The receptor was derived from a girl under two years old with a congenital heart defect but otherwise immunologically healthy. The sample comprised thymus tissue.

CDR3 nucleotides: TGTGCCAGCAGTTCGCACCGGGAGTGCTCCTACGAGCAGTACTTC. This gives the protein CASSSHRECSYEQYF. The chain carries TRBV6-5 and TRBJ2-7, with D perhaps matching TRBD2 (6 bases). CDR1 and CDR2 (germline): MNHEY, SVGAGI. The CDR3 is 15 residues long. Trimming shortened V by 4 bases and J by 0 bases, and 13 bases separated the two germline ends.